The present T cell receptor beta chain was sequenced within a study of early T cells in non-severe SARS-CoV-2 infection. The overall study: Chains from this unsorted whole-blood bulk RNA could not be paired. Regarding the study as a whole: VDJdb-based matching was biased toward anti-spike CD8 responses and missed private and CD4 specificities.

Individual cDNA molecules were tagged with unique molecular identifiers. TCRdb re-called the 5' RACE reads with MiXCR, one entry per CDR3 protein. The data hold approximately 26,000 distinct CDR3 sequences, with roughly 4.3% observed a single time. This clonotype was counted many times. Its antigen is not identified. This CDR3 spans 15 amino acids. In germline, CDR1 is DFQATT, CDR2 SNEGSKA (reference sequence). With 3 bases removed from V and 7 bases from J, the gap between germline ends came to 22 bases. The specimen was whole blood. The TCR comes from an adult who was a healthcare worker with PCR-confirmed SARS-CoV-2 infection or an uninfected control (not recorded which). V is TRBV20-1 and J is TRBJ2-7; a weak D match, TRBD1 (6 bases). CDR3 bases: TGCAGTGCTAGTAGGGAAACAGGGATTCGCTGGGAGCAGTACTTC. It specifies CSASRETGIRWEQYF.